Following are 24 T cell receptor beta chains from one sample sequenced in a study of CD8+ T cells in alopecia areata. The treatment here: oral pan-JAK inhibitor, 5-10 mg twice daily. Isolated RNA was reverse transcribed into cDNA used as the sequencing template. The method was immunoSEQ multiplex PCR; TCRdb's version includes in-frame clones alone and lacks a portion of them. The table includes about 160,000 clones, about 71% detected once. The specimen comprised CD4+ T cells sorted from blood, sampled at week 4, from a patient treated with tofacitinib. Every receptor here comes from a human donor with alopecia areata.

This chain joins TRBV9 and TRBJ2-4; TRBD1 is a possible D gene (5 bases). V gave up 0 bases and J gave up 8 bases, with 9 bases separating them. The CDR3 sequence is 13 residues long. Germline V gene sequence: CDR1 SGDLS, CDR2 YYNGEE. CDR3: CASSVDIRDIQYF. For the CDR3, the DNA is TGTGCCAGCAGCGTAGACATCAGGGACATTCAGTACTTC.

The V call is TRBV19, the J call TRBJ2-7; possibly TRBD2 for D (5 bases). Looked up from germline, CDR1 is LNHDA and CDR2 is SQIVND (reference sequence). V lost 10 bases, J lost 2 bases, and 18 bases lay in between. The CDR3 extends over 14 amino acids. Written as DNA, the CDR3 is TGTGCCACCCGAAGAGGCGGACTCCCCTACGAGCAGTACTTC. It specifies CATRRGGLPYEQYF.

The CDR3 DNA is TGTGCCTGGAGTGACGGGTCGTACGAGCAGTACTTC. Protein sequence: CAWSDGSYEQYF. The rearrangement links TRBV30 to TRBJ2-7; D unclear. The length of the CDR3 is 12 residues. Trimming pared 1 base from V and 4 bases from J, leaving 8 bases between. Per the germline V gene, CDR1 is GTSNPN and CDR2 is SVGIG (reference sequence).

The V call is TRBV30, the J call TRBJ1-4; no reliable D call. There are 11 residues in the CDR3. V lost 3 bases to trimming and J lost 5 bases, with 4 bases between them. Germline CDR1 and CDR2: GTSNPN and SVGIG (reference sequence). The CDR3 region has the DNA TGTGCCTGGAGGCACAATGAAAAACTGTTTTTT. Translating it yields CAWRHNEKLFF.

The rearrangement links TRBV6-5 to TRBJ2-5; 8 nucleotides match TRBD1. The germline gives CDR1 MNHEY, CDR2 SVGAGI. This CDR3 comprises 14 residues. V was pared by 5 bases and J by 2 bases, with 4 bases of the junction left unmatched. The CDR3 DNA is TGTGCCAGCAGTCAACAGGGGGGACAAGAGACCCAGTACTTC. Translated: CASSQQGGQETQYF.

J is TRBJ2-5 and V is TRBV2; 10 bases align to TRBD2. Germline V gives CDR1 SNHLY, CDR2 FYNNEI. V lost 6 bases and J lost 3; bases outside the gene matches: 10. There are 16 residues in the CDR3. This chain's CDR3 is CASRRLLAGYEETQYF. The CDR3, as DNA: TGTGCCAGCAGACGATTACTAGCGGGGTATGAAGAGACCCAGTACTTC.

This clone was picked up a small number of times. This chain links TRBV30 with TRBJ1-2; no firm D call. CDR1 is GTSNPN and CDR2 is SVGIG in the germline V gene (reference sequence). The CDR3 covers 11 residues. V lost 7 bases and J 6 bases, leaving 12 bases between the germline ends. As DNA, the CDR3 is TGTGCCTTTTACCGGGCAAATGGCTACACCTTC. This encodes CAFYRANGYTF.

This sequence joins TRBV4-2 and TRBJ1-4; D is unresolved. CDR3 length equals 14 residues. V lost 1 base to trimming and J lost 5 bases, with 8 bases between them. Per germline, CDR1 LGHNA and CDR2 YNFKEQ. The DNA of the CDR3 is TGTGCCAGCAGCCAAGCGACCAAAAATGAAAAACTGTTTTTT. Protein: CASSQATKNEKLFF.

The chain employs TRBV4-2 and TRBJ2-3, with unresolved D. Germline CDR1 is LGHNA and CDR2 is YNFKEQ. The CDR3 totals 14 residues. The germline V and J ends were trimmed by 2 bases and 6 bases, with 12 bases remaining between them. CDR3 amino acids: CASSQRPSRDTQYF. CDR3 coding DNA: TGTGCCAGCAGCCAAAGACCCAGCAGGGATACGCAGTATTTT.

This clone has more than one count but fewer than ten. This sequence joins TRBV30 and TRBJ1-6; TRBD1 matches at 9 bases. Germline trimming cut 8 bases from V and 6 bases from J; bases unmatched to any gene: 5. The germline CDR1 and CDR2 sequences are GTSNPN and SVGIG (reference sequence). CDR3 length equals 13 residues. CDR3 bases: TGTGCCAAGGACAGGGGTGCTAATTCACCCCTCCACTTT. Its translation is CAKDRGANSPLHF.

This CDR3 is CASSSDRVGQPQHF. CDR3 coding DNA: TGTGCCAGCAGTTCCGACAGGGTAGGGCAGCCCCAGCATTTT. The rearrangement joins TRBV2 to TRBJ1-5; 7 positions match TRBD1. J lost 7 bases, V lost 5 bases, and 8 bases had no gene match. Germline V gene sequence: CDR1 SNHLY, CDR2 FYNNEI. The CDR3 runs 14 residues.

This clone was picked up a small number of times. This sequence joins TRBV6-1 and TRBJ1-1; D gene uncertain. Trimming took off 2 bases at V and 2 bases at J, with 6 bases between the two ends. The CDR3 runs to 13 residues. CDR1 is MNHNS, CDR2 SASEGT, per germline. This chain's CDR3 is CASSELGNTEAFF. The CDR3 DNA follows: TGTGCCAGCAGTGAACTGGGAAACACTGAAGCTTTCTTT.

This clone was counted a few times. V and J are TRBV2 and TRBJ2-3; weak D call: TRBD1 (5 bases). Germline V gene lookup returns CDR1 SNHLY and CDR2 FYNNEI. The germline V and J ends were trimmed by 5 bases and 0 bases, with 9 bases remaining between them. The CDR3 is 14 residues long. The CDR3 protein is CASSLTASTDTQYF. The DNA for the CDR3 is TGTGCCAGCAGTTTGACAGCTAGCACAGATACGCAGTATTTT.

This clone was observed a few times. The J gene is TRBJ2-1, the V gene TRBV5-1; no clear D. V was clipped by 1 base and J by 7 bases, with 0 bases between them. This CDR3 comprises 10 residues. Germline assignment: CDR1 SGHRS and CDR2 YFSETQ. Written as DNA, the CDR3 is TGCGCCAGCAGCTTGAATGAGCAGTTCTTC. This sequence encodes CASSLNEQFF.

The rearrangement joins TRBV18 to TRBJ1-1; D not certain. The CDR3 runs 15 residues. Germline loops: CDR1 KGHSH, CDR2 LQKENI. The germline V and J ends were trimmed by 6 bases and 0 bases, with 14 bases remaining between them. CDR3 residues: CASSIGLGMNTEAFF. The CDR3 bases are TGTGCCAGCTCGATTGGGCTTGGGATGAACACTGAAGCTTTCTTT.

The chain uses TRBV6-6 and TRBJ2-7, with a tentative D call TRBD2 (6 bases). This CDR3 has 10 residues. Deletions cut 11 bases from V and 7 bases from J, with 12 bases between. Germline values: CDR1 MNHNY, CDR2 SVGAGI (reference sequence). In DNA, the CDR3 is TGTGCCGGGGGGAATCGGGAGCAGTACTTC. Protein sequence: CAGGNREQYF.

This clone was detected only a few times. CDR3 in DNA: TGTGCCTGGGGACAGGAAAATTCACCCCTCCACTTT. Translation: CAWGQENSPLHF. J is TRBJ1-6 and V is TRBV30, with TRBD1 matching over 7 bases. Germline loops: CDR1 GTSNPN, CDR2 SVGIG (reference sequence). The CDR3 has 12 amino acids. J lost 7 bases, V lost 5 bases, and 2 bases had no gene match. Looking up the rest from reference TRBV30 and TRBJ1-6 gives the full variable domain: SQTIHQWPATLVQPVGSPLSLECTVEGTSNPNLYWYRQAAGRGLQLLFYSVGIGQISSEVPQNLSASRPQDRQFILSSKKLLLSDSGFYLCAWGQENSPLHFGNGTRLTVT.

There are a few counts of this clone. The rearrangement links TRBV30 to TRBJ1-6; D ambiguous. The V end lost 2 bases, the J end lost 7 bases, and 6 bases lay between the germline ends. Looked up from germline, CDR1 is GTSNPN and CDR2 is SVGIG (reference sequence). CDR3 length: 12 amino acids. The CDR3 sequence is CAWSNLNSPLHF. The CDR3 DNA is TGTGCCTGGAGTAATCTAAATTCACCCCTCCACTTT. Supplemented by reference TRBV30 and TRBJ1-6, the full variable domain reads SQTIHQWPATLVQPVGSPLSLECTVEGTSNPNLYWYRQAAGRGLQLLFYSVGIGQISSEVPQNLSASRPQDRQFILSSKKLLLSDSGFYLCAWSNLNSPLHFGNGTRLTVT.

The chain couples TRBV29-1 to TRBJ1-2; 11 bases agree with TRBD1. The germline CDR1 and CDR2 sequences are SQVTM and ANQGSEA. This CDR3 region has 14 residues. V shed 4 bases and J 8 bases; nucleotides not matched to a gene: 9. CDR3 in amino acids: CSVAGTGGIEGYTF. The CDR3 DNA sequence: TGCAGCGTTGCGGGGACAGGGGGGATTGAAGGCTACACCTTC.

The chain uses TRBV4-1 and TRBJ1-4, with D maybe TRBD1 (5 bases). The length of the CDR3 is 17 residues. CDR1 and CDR2 from the germline V gene are MGHRA and YSYEKL. Trimming removed 4 bases at V and 2 bases at J, with 17 bases between. CDR3 coding DNA: TGCGCCAGCAGCCCCCTACGAGGGGCTGGGACTAATGAAAAACTGTTTTTT. Its translation: CASSPLRGAGTNEKLFF.

The chain recombines TRBV29-1 with TRBJ2-5; D could derive from TRBD1 or TRBD2 (6 bases each). V was cut by 1 base and J by 4 bases, with 13 bases left in between. Germline V CDR1 and CDR2: SQVTM, ANQGSEA. This CDR3 spans 14 amino acids. This CDR3 is CSVEVRGEIETQYF. The CDR3, as DNA: TGCAGCGTTGAAGTTAGGGGGGAGATAGAGACCCAGTACTTC.

The chain combines TRBV25-1 with TRBJ1-6; D gene unclear. The CDR3 runs to 13 residues. The V and J ends lost 3 bases and 14 bases respectively, with 14 bases between them. Germline CDR1 MGHDK, CDR2 SYGVNS. The CDR3 loop is CASSDPLVEALHF. For the CDR3, the DNA is TGTGCCAGCAGTGACCCCCTTGTGGAGGCCCTCCACTTT.

This clone came up a few times. This chain uses TRBV29-1 with TRBJ2-3, with TRBD1 matching over 7 bases. This CDR3 is 14 amino acids long. V shed 4 bases, J shed 4 bases, and the junction held 8 bases outside the gene matches. Per germline, CDR1 SQVTM and CDR2 ANQGSEA. Here the CDR3 DNA reads TGCAGCGTTGTAGACAGGGTAGGGGCAGATACGCAGTATTTT. Protein: CSVVDRVGADTQYF.

The J gene is TRBJ2-4, the V gene TRBV4-2; 9 nucleotides line up with TRBD2. Germline V gives CDR1 LGHNA, CDR2 YNFKEQ. This CDR3 spans 17 amino acids. With 0 bases clipped from V and 2 bases from J, the junction kept 5 bases outside the gene matches. Written as DNA, the CDR3 is TGTGCCAGCAGCCAAGATCGCAGCGGGGGGACCAAAAACATTCAGTACTTC. Translated, it gives CASSQDRSGGTKNIQYF.